This T cell receptor beta chain was documented in a study of OX40 agonist ivuxolimab in advanced cancers. Of note for this clone: The identical CDR3 is also encoded by other nucleotide sequences in the sample.

Trimming shortened V by 4 bases and J by 6 bases, and 12 bases separated the two germline ends. The CDR3 sequence is 14 residues long. Germline values: CDR1 SEHNR, CDR2 FQNEAQ (reference sequence). Repertoires were generated with immunoSEQ multiplex PCR, while TCRdb's copy carries only in-frame clones and drops some. The table lists some 15,000 clones, 84% of them singletons, with approximately 45% in the top ten. The TCR originated in an adult with an advanced solid tumor such as melanoma, head and neck, liver or kidney cancer. The sequences come from CD4+ or CD8+ T cells sorted from blood, collected in a trial of the OX40 agonist ivuxolimab. The V and J genes are TRBV7-9 and TRBJ1-4; D is perhaps TRBD1 (6 bases). In nucleotides, the CDR3 is TGTGCCAGCAGCTCGACAGGAGGGGATGAAAAACTGTTTTTT. Translation: CASSSTGGDEKLFF. The full variable domain, its missing parts supplied by reference TRBV7-9 and TRBJ1-4, is DTGVSQNPRHKITKRGQNVTFRCDPISEHNRLYWYRQTLGQGPEFLTYFQNEAQLEKSRLLSDRFSAERPKGSFSTLEIQRTEQGDSAMYLCASSSTGGDEKLFFGSGTQLSVL.